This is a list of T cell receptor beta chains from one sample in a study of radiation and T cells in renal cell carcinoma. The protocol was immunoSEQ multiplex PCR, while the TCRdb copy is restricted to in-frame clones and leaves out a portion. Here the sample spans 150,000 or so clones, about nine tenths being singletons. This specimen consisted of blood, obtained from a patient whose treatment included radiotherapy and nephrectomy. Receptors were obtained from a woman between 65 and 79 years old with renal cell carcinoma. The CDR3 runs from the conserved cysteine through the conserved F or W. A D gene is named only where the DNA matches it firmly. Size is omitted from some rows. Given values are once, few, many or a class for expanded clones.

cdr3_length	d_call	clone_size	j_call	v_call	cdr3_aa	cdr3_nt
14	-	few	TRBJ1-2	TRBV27	CASGPGHYIYGYTF	TGTGCCAGCGGTCCGGGACACTACATTTATGGCTACACCTTC
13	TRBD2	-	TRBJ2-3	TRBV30	CAWRTSGADTQYF	TGTGCCTGGAGGACTAGCGGGGCAGATACGCAGTATTTT
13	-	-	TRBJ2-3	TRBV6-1	CASSPGSPDTQYF	TGTGCCAGCAGCCCGGGGAGTCCAGATACGCAGTATTTT
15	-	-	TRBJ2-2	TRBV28	CASSTPGQPPGELFF	TGTGCCAGCAGTACTCCGGGACAACCACCGGGGGAGCTGTTTTTT
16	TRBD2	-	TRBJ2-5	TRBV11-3	CASSLELAGNQETQYF	TGTGCCAGCAGCTTAGAACTAGCGGGTAACCAAGAGACCCAGTACTTC
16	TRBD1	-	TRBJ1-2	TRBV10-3	CAISEKGASVYYGYTF	TGTGCCATCAGTGAGAAGGGGGCGAGTGTTTACTATGGCTACACCTTC
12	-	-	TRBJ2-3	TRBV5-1	CASSFVQGIQYF	TGCGCCAGCAGCTTTGTCCAGGGGATTCAATATTTT
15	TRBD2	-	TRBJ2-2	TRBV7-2	CASSWGTSGSGELFF	TGTGCCAGCAGCTGGGGGACTAGCGGGTCCGGGGAGCTGTTTTTT
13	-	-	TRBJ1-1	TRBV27	CASSLRGNTEAFF	TGTGCCAGCAGTTTGAGGGGGAACACTGAAGCTTTCTTT
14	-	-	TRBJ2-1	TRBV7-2	CASSLWSSRGEQFF	TGTGCCAGCAGCTTATGGTCTAGTCGGGGTGAGCAGTTCTTC
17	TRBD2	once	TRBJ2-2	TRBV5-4	CASSGEGSGTVAGELFF	TGTGCCAGCAGCGGGGAGGGTTCGGGTACTGTCGCCGGGGAGCTGTTTTTT
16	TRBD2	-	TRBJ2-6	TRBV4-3	CASSFGRGSGANVLTF	TGCGCCAGCAGCTTCGGGCGGGGGTCTGGGGCCAACGTCCTGACTTTC
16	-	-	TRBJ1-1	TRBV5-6	CASSPPGRAKNTEAFF	TGTGCCAGCAGCCCCCCGGGAAGGGCGAAGAACACTGAAGCTTTCTTT
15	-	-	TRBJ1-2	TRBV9	CASTRMGQKVGGYTF	TGTGCCAGCACCCGCATGGGACAAAAGGTCGGGGGCTACACCTTC
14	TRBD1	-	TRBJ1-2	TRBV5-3	CARSAQGGNYGYTF	TGTGCCAGAAGCGCACAGGGGGGGAACTATGGCTACACCTTC
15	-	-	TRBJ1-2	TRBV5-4	CASSLGAGTDYGYTF	TGTGCCAGCAGCTTGGGGGCTGGTACTGACTATGGCTACACCTTC
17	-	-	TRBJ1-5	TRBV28	CASSTIRDPGVDQPQHF	TGTGCCAGCAGTACGATCCGGGACCCGGGGGTAGATCAGCCCCAGCATTTT
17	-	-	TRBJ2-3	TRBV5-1	CASSLVGHSSSTDTQYF	TGCGCCAGCAGCTTGGTGGGTCACAGTTCTAGCACAGATACGCAGTATTTT
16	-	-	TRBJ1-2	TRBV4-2	CASSQGFNGGVDGYTF	TGTGCCAGCAGCCAAGGATTTAATGGGGGAGTGGATGGCTACACCTTC
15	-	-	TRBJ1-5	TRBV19	CASSIPSPRGQPQHF	TGTGCCAGTAGTATCCCTAGTCCCAGGGGTCAGCCCCAGCATTTT
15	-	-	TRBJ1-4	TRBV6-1	CASSEAHGGNEKLFF	TGTGCCAGCAGTGAAGCGCATGGGGGGAATGAAAAACTGTTTTTT
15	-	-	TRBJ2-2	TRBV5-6	CASSLISRDTGELFF	TGTGCCAGCAGCTTGATATCGAGAGACACCGGGGAGCTGTTTTTT
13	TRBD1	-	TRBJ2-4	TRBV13	CATTGTIKNIQYF	TGTGCCACGACAGGGACGATCAAAAACATTCAGTACTTC